These 19 T cell receptor beta chains originate from one sample sequenced in a study of shared T cell receptors in the human thymus. Some clones are missing from TCRdb's copy, which holds only in-frame ones; the method was immunoSEQ multiplex PCR. Of 500,000 to 550,000 clones listed, around 82% were seen once; the top ten hold approximately 0.013%. This same sample was also taken into another study, of human thymus T cells.

The sample taken for sequencing was thymocytes. All receptors derive from a boy in the first two years of life with a congenital heart defect.

The J gene is TRBJ2-2, the V gene TRBV7-8, with 13 nucleotides matching TRBD2. The CDR3 runs to 17 residues. The V and J ends lost 5 bases and 7 bases, in that order; junction bases with no gene match: 10. In germline, CDR1 is SGHVS, CDR2 FQNEAQ. CDR3 sequence: CASSPTGTSGIFGELFF. The DNA for the CDR3 is TGTGCCAGCAGCCCGACCGGGACTAGCGGGATCTTCGGGGAGCTGTTTTTT.

The rearrangement joins TRBV7-2 to TRBJ1-3; maybe TRBD1 (6 bases). The germline gives CDR1 SGHTA, CDR2 FQGNSA. V was pared by 2 bases and J by 0 bases, with 11 bases between. The CDR3 sequence is 16 residues long. The CDR3 reads CASSLHPDSSGNTIYF. The CDR3 DNA follows: TGTGCCAGCAGCTTACACCCGGACAGCTCTGGAAACACCATATATTTT.

About this clone itself: The identical CDR3 is also encoded by other nucleotide sequences in the sample. The chain carries TRBV29-1 and TRBJ2-5, with D unclear. Germline CDR1 SQVTM, CDR2 ANQGSEA. The length of the CDR3 is 10 residues. The V and J ends lost 6 bases and 3 bases respectively, with 5 bases between them. The CDR3 coding sequence is TGCAGCGTCTATAAAGAGACCCAGTACTTC. Its translation: CSVYKETQYF. Full variable domain (outside the CDR3, taken from reference TRBV29-1 and TRBJ2-5): SAVISQKPSRDICQRGTSLTIQCQVDSQVTMMFWYRQQPGQSLTLIATANQGSEATYESGFVIDKFPISRPNLTFSTLTVSNMSPEDSSIYLCSVYKETQYFGPGTRLLVL.

The chain is built from TRBV5-6 and TRBJ2-7, with 11 bases that match TRBD2. Germline CDR1 reads SGHDT; CDR2 reads YYEEEE. CDR3 length: 19 amino acids. The V and J ends lost 1 base and 4 bases, in that order; junction bases with no gene match: 16. The CDR3 sequence is CASSLSVRASGRLGYEQYF. In DNA form, the CDR3 reads TGTGCCAGCAGCTTGTCCGTGCGGGCTAGCGGGAGGCTCGGGTACGAGCAGTACTTC.

The rearrangement uses TRBV15 and TRBJ2-1; 8 bases map to TRBD2. Trimming at V came to 0 bases and at J to 12 bases, leaving 13 bases not matched to a gene. Per the germline V gene, CDR1 is LNHNV and CDR2 is YYDKDF (reference sequence). The CDR3 contains 16 residues. The CDR3 bases are TGTGCCACCAGCAGAGAGGCCCACGGGGGGGGAGTGTGGCAGTTCTTC. Translated: CATSREAHGGGVWQFF.

CDR3 protein: CASSDGQGAYEQYF. The CDR3 DNA sequence: TGTGCCAGCAGTGACGGCCAGGGGGCCTACGAGCAGTACTTC. The rearrangement links TRBV25-1 to TRBJ2-7; 7 bases are shared with TRBD1. The CDR3 sequence is 14 residues long. V dropped 3 bases and J dropped 2; count of bases not matched to a gene: 4. Germline V gene sequence: CDR1 MGHDK, CDR2 SYGVNS.

The CDR3 DNA sequence: TGTGCCAGTAGTATAGGGGACTTGCCGAATCAGCCCCAGCATTTT. Encoded protein: CASSIGDLPNQPQHF. The chain employs TRBV19 and TRBJ1-5; a weak D match, TRBD1 (5 bases). In germline, CDR1 is LNHDA, CDR2 SQIVND (reference sequence). This CDR3 has 15 amino acids. Trimming cost V 1 base and J 4 bases, with 11 bases left between them.

The V and J genes are TRBV6-1 and TRBJ2-7, with D maybe TRBD1 (6 bases). The length of the CDR3 is 17 residues. CDR1 is MNHNS and CDR2 is SASEGT in the germline V gene. Trimming removed 2 bases from V and 0 bases from J, with 17 bases in between. CDR3 residues: CASSESPKGEYSYEQYF. As DNA, the CDR3 is TGTGCCAGCAGTGAAAGCCCGAAGGGGGAATACTCCTACGAGCAGTACTTC.

This sequence joins TRBV7-9 and TRBJ2-1; 8 nucleotides line up with TRBD1. Germline V gives CDR1 SEHNR, CDR2 FQNEAQ (reference sequence). Trimming at V came to 4 bases and at J to 8 bases, leaving 10 bases not matched to a gene. This CDR3 has 15 residues. Written as DNA, the CDR3 is TGTGCCAGCAGCTGGTCCCCAGGGGGCCTTGATGAGCAGTTCTTC. This gives the protein CASSWSPGGLDEQFF. The complete variable domain, with remaining parts taken from reference TRBV7-9 and TRBJ2-1, reads DTGVSQNPRHKITKRGQNVTFRCDPISEHNRLYWYRQTLGQGPEFLTYFQNEAQLEKSRLLSDRFSAERPKGSFSTLEIQRTEQGDSAMYLCASSWSPGGLDEQFFGPGTRLTVL.

This sequence joins TRBV5-6 and TRBJ2-1, with D perhaps TRBD2 (7 bases). The CDR3 has 15 residues. Germline loops: CDR1 SGHDT, CDR2 YYEEEE. V was shortened by 6 bases and J by 3 bases, with 16 bases between the two germline ends. The CDR3 DNA follows: TGTGCCAGCATCCGGGGGCTAGCGGACTACAATGAGCAGTTCTTC. It encodes CASIRGLADYNEQFF.

V is TRBV29-1 and J is TRBJ2-1, with 15 bases matching TRBD2. CDR1 is SQVTM and CDR2 is ANQGSEA in the germline V gene. CDR3 length: 15 amino acids. CDR3 nucleotide sequence: TGCACCTTGGGACTAGCGGGGGGAGGGTCCAATGAGCAGTTCTTC. The encoded protein is CTLGLAGGGSNEQFF.

This clone was observed a single time. V gene TRBV12-2 combines with J gene TRBJ2-7; the table's D call, TRBD1, has no DNA check behind it. TRBV12-2 is a documented pseudogene. The CDR3 totals 12 residues. The CDR3 DNA follows: TGTGCAAGTCGCCCGGGACACTACGAGCAGTACTTC. As protein: CASRPGHYEQYF.

The V gene is TRBV4-3, the J gene TRBJ2-7; 10 bases agree with TRBD2. Germline loops: CDR1 LGHNA, CDR2 YSLEER. J was trimmed by 6 bases and V by 4 bases; bases with no gene match: 15. The CDR3 contains 17 residues. CDR3 sequence (DNA): TGCGCCAGCAGCCCCCAAGGCCCTCTAGCGGGAGAGGCCGAGCAGTACTTC. This encodes CASSPQGPLAGEAEQYF.

The rearrangement uses TRBV5-8 and TRBJ1-2, with D possibly matching TRBD1 (6 bases). V dropped 4 bases and J dropped 2 bases, with 15 bases sitting between them. The CDR3 extends over 15 amino acids. Germline CDR1 is SGHTS and CDR2 is YDEGEE. The CDR3 region has the DNA TGTGCCAGCAGCCTCAAGTCAGGGGAGAACTATGGCTACACCTTC. As protein: CASSLKSGENYGYTF.

The V call is TRBV28, the J call TRBJ1-2, with TRBD1 matching over 7 bases. There are 14 residues in the CDR3. CDR1 and CDR2 (germline): MDHEN, SYDVKM. Trimming at V came to 1 base and at J to 6 bases, leaving 5 bases not matched to a gene. CDR3 DNA sequence: TGTGCCAGCAGTTTATCCCAGGGGGTGGATGGCTACACCTTC. Amino acid sequence: CASSLSQGVDGYTF.

Of note for this clone: At one of its ends the junction is not consistent with the germline gene, which may arise from a read error. The V call is TRBV7-2, the J call TRBJ2-7; D is uncertain. The germline gives CDR1 SGHTA, CDR2 FQGNSA. CDR3 size: 12 residues. The CDR3 DNA sequence: TGTGCCAGCAGCTTAGCAAGTACTTATCTAAACTTC. As protein: CASSLASTYLNF.

In its sample, this clone was seen once. J is TRBJ2-2 and V is TRBV29-1; TRBD1 matches 10 bases. Trimming removed 6 bases from V and 4 bases from J; junction bases left unmatched: 2. From germline, CDR1 is SQVTM and CDR2 ANQGSEA. This CDR3 is built from 13 residues. The CDR3 DNA reads as TGCAGCGTCGGACAGGGGGTCACCGGGGAGCTGTTTTTT. Its protein is CSVGQGVTGELFF.

The rearrangement uses TRBV29-1 and TRBJ1-5; TRBD1 is a possible D gene (6 bases). Looked up from germline, CDR1 is SQVTM and CDR2 is ANQGSEA. This CDR3 is 15 amino acids long. V lost 4 bases, J lost 2 bases, and 15 bases lay in between. Here the CDR3 reads CSVVFFPGGNQPQHF. The DNA of the CDR3 is TGCAGCGTTGTCTTCTTTCCAGGGGGCAATCAGCCCCAGCATTTT.

This clone was detected only a few times. This chain connects TRBV4-3 to TRBJ2-5; 13 nucleotides match TRBD2. CDR3 length: 17 amino acids. V lost 0 bases, J lost 2 bases, and 3 bases stayed unmatched. Germline V gene data show CDR1 as LGHNA and CDR2 as YSLEER. CDR3 nucleotide sequence: TGCGCCAGCAGCCAAGATGGGACTAGCGGGAAACAAGAGACCCAGTACTTC. Translation gives CASSQDGTSGKQETQYF.